A selection of T cell receptor beta chains follows, all from one sample in a study of blood T cell repertoires in COVID-19. Sequencing used immunoSEQ multiplex PCR; TCRdb keeps in-frame clones, though not all of them. The sample includes 120,000 or so clones, over 65% of them seen just once. The source material was peripheral blood. The source is a man in his sixties with acute or convalescent COVID-19. CDR3s include the opening cysteine and the closing phenylalanine or tryptophan. D genes are given only for firm matches.

d_call j_call v_call cdr3_length cdr3_aa
. TRBJ2-2 TRBV11-2 17 CASSLTPRRISTGELFF
TRBD2 TRBJ2-5 TRBV19 13 CASTNLGGKTQYF
TRBD2 TRBJ2-1 TRBV4-2 14 CASSPGLAANEQFF
. TRBJ2-7 TRBV11-2 14 CASSLDRTDYEQYF
. TRBJ1-6 TRBV7-2 15 CASSTQQGAVSPLHF
. TRBJ2-2 TRBV7-3 14 CASSLTPGAGELFF
. TRBJ1-3 TRBV25-1 17 CASSERIVGASGNTIYF
. TRBJ2-7 TRBV5-1 14 CASSRTENSYEQYF
. TRBJ2-7 TRBV3-1/TRBV3-2 13 CASSQRGRYEQYF
. TRBJ2-7 TRBV29-1 14 CSVEVRGASAEQYF
TRBD1 TRBJ2-3 TRBV4-2 16 CASTTSAQGVTDTQYF
TRBD1 TRBJ2-5 TRBV19 16 CASTTGDRGKVETQYF
. TRBJ2-1 TRBV6-5 13 CASSYRQEGEQFF
TRBD2 TRBJ2-3 TRBV9 16 CASSGTLAGFTDTQYF
. TRBJ1-5 TRBV19 15 CASSIGGGTDQPQHF
. TRBJ2-5 TRBV10-3 14 CAISEVGGQETQYF
TRBD2 TRBJ2-1 TRBV28 15 CASGYRTPGGSEQFF
TRBD1 TRBJ1-1 TRBV28 18 CASSPPPGQGTVNTEAFF
. TRBJ2-1 TRBV3-1/TRBV3-2 16 CASSQDFQGPLNEQFF
. TRBJ1-2 TRBV28 12 CASSLQSYGYTF
TRBD1 TRBJ1-2 TRBV3-1/TRBV3-2 15 CASSPLGTGGYGYTF
. TRBJ1-2 TRBV11-2 13 CASSQRLGSGYTF
. TRBJ2-3 TRBV9 15 CASSVWEDGTDTQYF
TRBD2 TRBJ2-7 TRBV7-9 17 CASSLEPSGSSSYEQYF
TRBD2 TRBJ2-7 TRBV4-1 18 CASSQEGGSGTSAYEQYF
. TRBJ2-7 TRBV11-2 13 CASSRDTSYEQYF
. TRBJ2-5 TRBV7-8 14 CASTQRAGMETQYF
. TRBJ2-1 TRBV20-1 11 CSAFREPQRIF
. TRBJ2-3 TRBV7-2 15 CASSLKVGSADTQYF
TRBD2 TRBJ2-1 TRBV9 15 CASSAGTSGSFEQFF
TRBD1 TRBJ1-4 TRBV15 16 CATSRDLTGAREKLFF
TRBD2 TRBJ2-1 TRBV19 15 CASSPLAGGGNEQFF
. TRBJ2-3 TRBV4-1 15 CASSQVPDFTDTQYF